The clone carrying this TCR beta chain was found a few times. Germline V gene data show CDR1 as MNHEY and CDR2 as SVGAGI. Between the trimmed V and J ends, which lost 6 bases and 6 bases, there was a span of 8 bases. This CDR3 region has 12 residues. The sample originates from a study of blood T cells in healthy people across ages. About the study: About one barcoded beta molecule per two T cells was captured by template switching.

PCR was performed a second time for about 7 to 12 cycles using a sample-barcoded 5' primer and a J-beta primer mix. TCRdb analysed the 5' RACE reads with MiXCR anew, one entry per CDR3 protein. The data show more than 500,000 distinct CDR3 sequences, with roughly a quarter seen just once and approximately 3.5% held by the top ten. The same sample was also studied in work on T cells of mothers and their children.

Sequencing was done on a sample of blood. The chain recombines TRBV6-5 with TRBJ2-2; D is undetermined. The source is a boy aged 2 to 10 in good health. This CDR3 reads CASSGLAGELFF. DNA of the CDR3: TGTGCCAGCAGCGGCCTGGCCGGGGAGCTGTTTTTT.